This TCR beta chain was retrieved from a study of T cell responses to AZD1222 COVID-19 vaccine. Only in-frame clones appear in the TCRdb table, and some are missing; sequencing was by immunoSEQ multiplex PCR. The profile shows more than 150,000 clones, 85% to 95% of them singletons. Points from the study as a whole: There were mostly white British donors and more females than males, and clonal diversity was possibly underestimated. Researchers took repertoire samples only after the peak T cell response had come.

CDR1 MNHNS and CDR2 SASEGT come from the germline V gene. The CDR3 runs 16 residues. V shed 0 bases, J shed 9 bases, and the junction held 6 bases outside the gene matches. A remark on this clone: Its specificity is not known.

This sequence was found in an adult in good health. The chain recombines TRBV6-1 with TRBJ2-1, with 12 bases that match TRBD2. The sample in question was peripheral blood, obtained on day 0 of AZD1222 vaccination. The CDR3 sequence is CASSEARLAGVGEQFF. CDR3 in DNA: TGTGCCAGCAGTGAAGCTAGACTAGCGGGAGTGGGTGAGCAGTTCTTC.